This TCR beta chain comes out of a study of blood T cell repertoires in COVID-19. Generated by immunoSEQ multiplex PCR, the TCRdb table keeps only in-frame clones and is missing some. The sample has about 260,000 clones; approximately 89% are singletons. V dropped 3 bases and J dropped 3 bases, with 12 bases sitting between them. The CDR3 loop spans 15 amino acids. Germline lookup yields CDR1 LNHDA and CDR2 SQIVND (reference sequence). Input material: PBMCs or T cells enriched from blood (not recorded which). The receptor was derived from a man aged 35 to 55 who had been exposed to COVID-19. V is TRBV19 and J is TRBJ2-4, with D maybe TRBD2 (5 bases). CDR3 nucleotides: TGTGCCAGTAGTATTGGCGGGCCGTTCAAAAACATTCAGTACTTC. Its translation: CASSIGGPFKNIQYF.